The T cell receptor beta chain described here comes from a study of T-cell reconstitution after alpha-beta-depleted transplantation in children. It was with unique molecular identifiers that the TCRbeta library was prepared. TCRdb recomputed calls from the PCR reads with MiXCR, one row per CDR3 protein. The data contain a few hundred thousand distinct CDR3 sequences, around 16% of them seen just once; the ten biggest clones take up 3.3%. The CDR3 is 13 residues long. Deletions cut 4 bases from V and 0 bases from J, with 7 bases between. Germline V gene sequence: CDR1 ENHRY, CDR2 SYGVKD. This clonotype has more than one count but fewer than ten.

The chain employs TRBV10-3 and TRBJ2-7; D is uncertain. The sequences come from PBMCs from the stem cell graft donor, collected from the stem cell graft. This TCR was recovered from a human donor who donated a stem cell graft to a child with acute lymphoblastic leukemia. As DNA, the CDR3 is TGTGCCATCAGTGCTCTGAGCTCCTACGAGCAGTACTTC. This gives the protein CAISALSSYEQYF.